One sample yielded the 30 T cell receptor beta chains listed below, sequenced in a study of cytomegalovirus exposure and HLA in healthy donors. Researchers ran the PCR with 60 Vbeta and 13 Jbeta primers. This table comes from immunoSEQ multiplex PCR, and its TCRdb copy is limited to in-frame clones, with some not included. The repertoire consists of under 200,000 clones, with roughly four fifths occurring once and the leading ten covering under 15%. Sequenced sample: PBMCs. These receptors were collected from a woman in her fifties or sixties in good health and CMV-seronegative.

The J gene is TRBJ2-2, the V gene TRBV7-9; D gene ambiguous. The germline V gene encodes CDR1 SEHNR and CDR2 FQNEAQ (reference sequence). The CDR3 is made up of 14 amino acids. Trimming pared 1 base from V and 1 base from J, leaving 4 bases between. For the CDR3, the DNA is TGTGCCAGCAGCTTAGGTCAGAACACCGGGGAGCTGTTTTTT. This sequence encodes CASSLGQNTGELFF.

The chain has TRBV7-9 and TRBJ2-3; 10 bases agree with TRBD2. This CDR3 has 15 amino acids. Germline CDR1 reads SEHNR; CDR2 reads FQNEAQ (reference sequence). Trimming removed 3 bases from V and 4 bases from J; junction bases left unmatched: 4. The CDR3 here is CASSLGLARADTQYF. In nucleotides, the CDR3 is TGTGCCAGCAGCTTGGGACTAGCGAGGGCAGATACGCAGTATTTT.

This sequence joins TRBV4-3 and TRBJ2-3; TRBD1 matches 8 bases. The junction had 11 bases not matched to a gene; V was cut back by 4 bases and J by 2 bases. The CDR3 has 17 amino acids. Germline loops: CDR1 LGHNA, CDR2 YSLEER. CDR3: CASSREGQGAPTDTQYF. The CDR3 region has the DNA TGCGCCAGCAGCCGAGAAGGTCAGGGGGCGCCCACAGATACGCAGTATTTT.

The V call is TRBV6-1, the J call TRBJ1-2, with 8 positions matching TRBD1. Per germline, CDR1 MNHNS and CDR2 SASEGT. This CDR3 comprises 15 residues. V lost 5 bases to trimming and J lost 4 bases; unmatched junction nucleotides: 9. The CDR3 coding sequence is TGTGCCAGCAGTCCATCCGGACAGGGCGGCTATGGCTACACCTTC. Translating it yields CASSPSGQGGYGYTF.

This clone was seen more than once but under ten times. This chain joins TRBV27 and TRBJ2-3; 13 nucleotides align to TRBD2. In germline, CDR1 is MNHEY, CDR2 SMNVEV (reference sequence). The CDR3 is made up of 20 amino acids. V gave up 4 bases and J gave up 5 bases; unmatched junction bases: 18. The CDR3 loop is CASSSYKPGLAGVVGDTQYF. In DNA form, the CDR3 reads TGTGCCAGCAGTTCATACAAACCAGGACTAGCGGGGGTCGTTGGAGATACGCAGTATTTT.

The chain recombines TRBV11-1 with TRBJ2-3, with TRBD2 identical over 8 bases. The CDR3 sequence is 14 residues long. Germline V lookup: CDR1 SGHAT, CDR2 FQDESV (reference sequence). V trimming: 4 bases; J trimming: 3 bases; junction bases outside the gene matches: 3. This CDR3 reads CASSSGLATDTQYF. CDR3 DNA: TGTGCCAGCAGCTCCGGACTAGCAACAGATACGCAGTATTTT.

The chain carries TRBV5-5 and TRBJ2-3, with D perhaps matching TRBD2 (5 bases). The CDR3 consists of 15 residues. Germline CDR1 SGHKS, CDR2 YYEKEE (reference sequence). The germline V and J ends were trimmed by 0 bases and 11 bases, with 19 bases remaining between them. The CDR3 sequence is CASSLAEGGQMGQYF. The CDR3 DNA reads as TGTGCCAGCAGCTTGGCCGAGGGCGGGCAGATGGGGCAGTATTTT.

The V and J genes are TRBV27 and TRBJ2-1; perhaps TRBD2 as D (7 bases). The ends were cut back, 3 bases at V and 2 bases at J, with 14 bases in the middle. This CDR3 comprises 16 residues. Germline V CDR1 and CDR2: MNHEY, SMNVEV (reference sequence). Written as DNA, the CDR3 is TGTGCCAGCAGTTTGAACGGGGGGCTTCCCTACAATGAGCAGTTCTTC. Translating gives CASSLNGGLPYNEQFF.

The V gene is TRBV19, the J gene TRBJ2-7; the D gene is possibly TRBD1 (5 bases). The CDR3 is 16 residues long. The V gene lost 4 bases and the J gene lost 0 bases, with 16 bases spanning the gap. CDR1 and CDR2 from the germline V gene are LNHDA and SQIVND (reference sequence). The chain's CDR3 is CASSKNSGHNSYEQYF. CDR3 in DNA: TGTGCCAGTAGTAAGAATTCCGGACATAACTCCTACGAGCAGTACTTC.

DNA for the CDR3: TGCAGCGTCTCCGGGGGGGCGAGTTTGTACACTGAAGCTTTCTTT. Protein sequence: CSVSGGASLYTEAFF. This chain uses TRBV29-1 with TRBJ1-1; D possibly corresponds to TRBD1 (6 bases). This CDR3 region has 15 residues. Germline V gene lookup returns CDR1 SQVTM and CDR2 ANQGSEA. Trimming removed 6 bases at V and 3 bases at J, with 20 bases between.

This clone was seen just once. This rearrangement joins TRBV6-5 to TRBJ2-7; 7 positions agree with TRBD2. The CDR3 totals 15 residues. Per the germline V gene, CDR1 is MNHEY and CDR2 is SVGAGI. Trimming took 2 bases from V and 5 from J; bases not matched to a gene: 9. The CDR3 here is CASSYKWEGVNEQYF. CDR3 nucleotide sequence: TGTGCCAGCAGTTACAAATGGGAGGGTGTGAACGAGCAGTACTTC.

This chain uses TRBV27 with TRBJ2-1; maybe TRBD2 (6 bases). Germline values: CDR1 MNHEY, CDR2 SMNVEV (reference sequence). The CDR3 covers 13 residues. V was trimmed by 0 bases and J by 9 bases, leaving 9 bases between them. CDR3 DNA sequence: TGTGCCAGCAGTTTATCGCGGGGAAGTGAGCAGTTCTTC. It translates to CASSLSRGSEQFF.

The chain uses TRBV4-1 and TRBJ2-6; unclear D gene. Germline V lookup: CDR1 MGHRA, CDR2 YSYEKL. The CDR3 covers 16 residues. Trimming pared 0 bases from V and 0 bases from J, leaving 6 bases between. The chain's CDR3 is CASSQDLSSGANVLTF. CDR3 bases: TGCGCCAGCAGCCAAGATCTGAGCTCTGGGGCCAACGTCCTGACTTTC.

The CDR3 reads CASSLGSGGRGTGELFF. The CDR3 DNA is TGTGCCAGCAGCTTAGGATCGGGGGGCCGTGGCACCGGGGAGCTGTTTTTT. J is TRBJ2-2 and V is TRBV7-9; D possibly corresponds to TRBD2 (7 bases). V lost 1 base and J lost 4, with 16 bases in between. CDR3 length: 17 residues. Per germline, CDR1 SEHNR and CDR2 FQNEAQ (reference sequence).

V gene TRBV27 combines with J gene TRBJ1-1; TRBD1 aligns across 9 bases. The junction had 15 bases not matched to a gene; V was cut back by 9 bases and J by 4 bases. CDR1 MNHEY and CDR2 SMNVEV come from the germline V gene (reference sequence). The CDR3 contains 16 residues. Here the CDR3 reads CASFPLRDRALTEAFF. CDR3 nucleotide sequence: TGTGCCAGTTTTCCTCTCCGGGACAGGGCTCTCACTGAAGCTTTCTTT.

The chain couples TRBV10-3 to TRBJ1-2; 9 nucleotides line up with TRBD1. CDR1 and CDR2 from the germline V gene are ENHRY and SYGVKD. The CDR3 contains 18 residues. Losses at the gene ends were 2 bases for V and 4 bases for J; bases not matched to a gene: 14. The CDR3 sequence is CAISEGTGTIPPVYGYTF. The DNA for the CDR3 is TGTGCCATCAGTGAGGGGACAGGGACTATCCCCCCCGTCTATGGCTACACCTTC.

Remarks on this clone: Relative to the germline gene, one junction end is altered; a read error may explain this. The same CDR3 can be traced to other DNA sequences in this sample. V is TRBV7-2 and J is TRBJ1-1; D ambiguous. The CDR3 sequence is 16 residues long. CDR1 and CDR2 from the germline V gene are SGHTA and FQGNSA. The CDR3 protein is CASSLVPIHLNTEAFF. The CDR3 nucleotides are TGTGCCAGCAGCTTAGTCCCGATACATTTGAACACTGAAGCGTTCTTT.

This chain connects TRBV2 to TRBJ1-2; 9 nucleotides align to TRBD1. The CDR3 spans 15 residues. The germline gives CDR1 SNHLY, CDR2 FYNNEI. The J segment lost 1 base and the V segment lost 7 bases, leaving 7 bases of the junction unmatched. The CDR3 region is CASKSRTGDNYGYTF. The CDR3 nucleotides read TGTGCCAGCAAATCCCGGACAGGGGATAACTATGGCTACACCTTC.

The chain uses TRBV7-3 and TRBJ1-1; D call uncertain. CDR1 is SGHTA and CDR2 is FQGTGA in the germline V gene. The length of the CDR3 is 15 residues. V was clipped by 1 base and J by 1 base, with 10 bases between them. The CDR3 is CASSLMAGSNTEAFF. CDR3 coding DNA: TGTGCCAGCAGCTTAATGGCAGGTTCGAACACTGAAGCTTTCTTT.

CDR3: CASSPRGETDTQYF. The CDR3 DNA reads as TGTGCCAGCAGCCCGCGGGGGGAGACAGATACGCAGTATTTT. The chain couples TRBV5-6 to TRBJ2-3, with 8 bases fitting TRBD2. The length of the CDR3 is 14 residues. The V and J ends lost 4 bases and 3 bases, in that order; junction bases with no gene match: 4. CDR1 is SGHDT and CDR2 is YYEEEE in the germline V gene.

CDR3 DNA: TGTGCCAGCAGCGGACCCAGGGATGGTGACTATGGCTACACCTTC. This encodes CASSGPRDGDYGYTF. J is TRBJ1-2 and V is TRBV9, with D perhaps TRBD1 (5 bases). V was cut by 3 bases and J by 3 bases, with 15 bases left in between. The CDR3 runs to 15 residues. Per germline, CDR1 SGDLS and CDR2 YYNGEE.

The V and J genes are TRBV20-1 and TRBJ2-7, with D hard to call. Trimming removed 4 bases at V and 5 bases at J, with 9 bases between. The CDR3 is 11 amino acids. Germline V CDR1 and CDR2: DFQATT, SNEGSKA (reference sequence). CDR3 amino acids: CSANRVDEQYF. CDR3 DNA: TGCAGTGCTAATCGAGTCGACGAGCAGTACTTC.

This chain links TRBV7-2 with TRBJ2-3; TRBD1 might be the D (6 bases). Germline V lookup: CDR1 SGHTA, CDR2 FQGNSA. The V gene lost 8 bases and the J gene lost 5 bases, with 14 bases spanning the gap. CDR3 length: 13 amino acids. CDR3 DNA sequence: TGTGCCAGCGCCAACAGGGTAATAGATACGCAGTATTTT. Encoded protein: CASANRVIDTQYF.

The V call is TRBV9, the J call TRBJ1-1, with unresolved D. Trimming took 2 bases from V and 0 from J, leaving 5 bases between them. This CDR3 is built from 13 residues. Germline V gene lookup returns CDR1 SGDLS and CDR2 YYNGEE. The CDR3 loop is CASSVNMNTEAFF. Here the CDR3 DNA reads TGTGCCAGCAGCGTCAACATGAACACTGAAGCTTTCTTT.

CDR3 loop: CASSTRRYEQFF. As DNA, the CDR3 is TGTGCCAGCAGCACCCGGAGGTATGAGCAGTTCTTC. The V call is TRBV11-2, the J call TRBJ2-1; the D gene is possibly TRBD2 (5 bases). Trimming removed 5 bases at V and 8 bases at J, with 10 bases between. The CDR3 has 12 amino acids. The germline V gene encodes CDR1 SGHAT and CDR2 FQNNGV.

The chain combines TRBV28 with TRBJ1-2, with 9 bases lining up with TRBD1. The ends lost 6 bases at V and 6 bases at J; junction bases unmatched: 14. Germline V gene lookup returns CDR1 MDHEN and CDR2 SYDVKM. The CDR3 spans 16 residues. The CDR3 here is CASSDLRQGVRNGYTF. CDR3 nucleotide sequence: TGTGCCAGCAGCGACTTGAGACAGGGGGTGAGAAATGGCTACACCTTC.

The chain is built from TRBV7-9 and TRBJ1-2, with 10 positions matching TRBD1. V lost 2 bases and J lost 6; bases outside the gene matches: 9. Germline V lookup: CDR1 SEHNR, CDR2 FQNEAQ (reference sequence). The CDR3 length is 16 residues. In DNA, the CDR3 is TGTGCCAGCAGCTTAAGTTCCCTGGACAGGGGGGATGGCTACACCTTC. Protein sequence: CASSLSSLDRGDGYTF. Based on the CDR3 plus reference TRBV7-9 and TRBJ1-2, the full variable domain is DTGVSQNPRHKITKRGQNVTFRCDPISEHNRLYWYRQTLGQGPEFLTYFQNEAQLEKSRLLSDRFSAERPKGSFSTLEIQRTEQGDSAMYLCASSLSSLDRGDGYTFGSGTRLTVV.

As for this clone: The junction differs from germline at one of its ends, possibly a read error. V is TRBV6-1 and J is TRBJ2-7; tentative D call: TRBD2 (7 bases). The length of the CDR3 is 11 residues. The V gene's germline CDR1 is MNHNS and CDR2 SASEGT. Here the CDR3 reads CASSEASGDKF. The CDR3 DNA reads TGTGCCAGCAGTGAAGCGAGCGGGGACAAGTTC.

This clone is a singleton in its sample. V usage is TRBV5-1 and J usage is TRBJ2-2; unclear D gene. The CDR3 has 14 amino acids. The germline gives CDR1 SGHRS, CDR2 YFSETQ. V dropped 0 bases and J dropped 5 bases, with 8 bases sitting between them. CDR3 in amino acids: CASSLAQSTGELFF. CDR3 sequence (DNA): TGCGCCAGCAGCTTGGCCCAGTCGACCGGGGAGCTGTTTTTT.

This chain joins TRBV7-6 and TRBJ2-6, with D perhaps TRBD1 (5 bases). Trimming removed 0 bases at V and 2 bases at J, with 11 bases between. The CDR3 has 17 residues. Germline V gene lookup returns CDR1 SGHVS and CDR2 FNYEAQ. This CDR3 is CASSLAYRSAGANVLTF. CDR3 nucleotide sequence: TGTGCCAGCAGCTTAGCGTACAGGTCCGCTGGGGCCAACGTCCTGACTTTC.